Listed here are 21 T cell receptor beta chains from one sample, sequenced in a study of vaccination and CD4 T cells after COVID-19. The antigens of these receptors remain unknown. An Oncomine TCR Beta short-read assay was used to sequence the DNA from cultured CD4+ T cells. In TCRdb, the PCR reads were re-called with MiXCR into one record per CDR3 protein. Of some 8,400 distinct CDR3 sequences detected, about 61% appear once; the ten largest clones hold 35% to 40%. The treatment denotes: roughly 11-day PBMC culture with coronavirus spike peptide pools or control peptides (ViraFEST assay). Sequenced: CD4+ T cells from blood, cultured in vitro. The receptors come from a human donor who had recovered from COVID-19.

This sequence joins TRBV10-2 and TRBJ1-2; D is perhaps TRBD1 (5 bases). Looked up from germline, CDR1 is WSHSY and CDR2 is SAAADI. The CDR3 spans 15 residues. Trimming pared 7 bases from V and 4 bases from J, leaving 19 bases between. The CDR3: CASTMNRGPLYGYTF. For the CDR3, the DNA is TGCGCCAGCACGATGAACCGGGGCCCTCTCTATGGCTACACCTTC.

CDR3 in amino acids: CASTGGRQPQHF. CDR3 sequence (DNA): TGTGCCAGTACAGGGGGCAGGCAGCCCCAGCATTTT. J is TRBJ1-5 and V is TRBV19; TRBD1 agrees at 8 bases. This CDR3 comprises 12 residues. The V and J ends lost 7 bases and 7 bases, in that order; junction bases with no gene match: 3. CDR1 LNHDA and CDR2 SQIVND come from the germline V gene (reference sequence). Full variable domain (rest looked up from reference TRBV19 and TRBJ1-5): DGGITQSPKYLFRKEGQNVTLSCEQNLNHDAMYWYRQDPGQGLRLIYYSQIVNDFQKGDIAEGYSVSREKKESFPLTVTSAQKNPTAFYLCASTGGRQPQHFGDGTRLSIL.

The chain employs TRBV7-9 and TRBJ2-3, with 11 bases matching TRBD2. This CDR3 is 15 amino acids long. Losses at the gene ends were 1 base for V and 6 bases for J; bases not matched to a gene: 3. CDR1 is SEHNR, CDR2 FQNEAQ, per germline (reference sequence). The CDR3 protein is CASSLVAGGRDTQYF. The DNA for the CDR3 is TGTGCCAGCAGCTTAGTAGCGGGGGGGCGGGATACGCAGTATTTT.

This chain uses TRBV19 with TRBJ1-2; possibly TRBD1 for D (6 bases). Trimming removed 7 bases at V and 7 bases at J, with 22 bases between. The CDR3 totals 15 residues. Germline assignment: CDR1 LNHDA and CDR2 SQIVND (reference sequence). CDR3 nucleotides: TGTGCCAGTATGCCCTCCGGGACAAAAAGGCTTGGCTACACCTTC. Protein: CASMPSGTKRLGYTF.

By frequency in the sample, this clonotype is large. The chain combines TRBV6-1 with TRBJ1-2; D uncertain. CDR1 and CDR2 (germline): MNHNS, SASEGT. The CDR3 consists of 13 residues. V lost 3 bases, J lost 0 bases, and 5 bases lay in between. CDR3 nucleotides: TGTGCCAGCAGTGATGGAGCTAACTATGGCTACACCTTC. It specifies CASSDGANYGYTF.

The chain has TRBV12-3 or TRBV12-4 and TRBJ2-7; D is unresolved. The CDR3 length is 13 residues. Between the trimmed V and J ends, which lost 2 bases and 2 bases, there was a span of 7 bases. CDR3 in amino acids: CASSLQVPYEQYF. The CDR3 DNA reads TGTGCCAGCAGTTTACAGGTTCCCTACGAGCAGTACTTC.

This clonotype showed up just a few times. This chain uses TRBV19 with TRBJ1-2; D is unresolved. V lost 3 bases to trimming and J lost 4 bases, with 9 bases between them. Per germline, CDR1 LNHDA and CDR2 SQIVND (reference sequence). The CDR3 covers 13 residues. CDR3 residues: CASSIESLYGYTF. CDR3 nucleotides: TGTGCCAGTAGTATCGAATCTCTCTATGGCTACACCTTC.

The chain has TRBV6-1 and TRBJ1-5, with no clear D. Germline CDR1 MNHNS, CDR2 SASEGT. The V end was cut by 6 bases, the J end by 0 bases, with 6 bases between. This CDR3 is built from 13 residues. The chain's CDR3 is CASRAYSNQPQHF. The DNA for the CDR3 is TGTGCCAGCAGAGCCTATAGCAATCAGCCCCAGCATTTT.

This clonotype has just a few counts. This chain connects TRBV24-1 to TRBJ1-1; 7 positions agree with TRBD1. Trimming at V came to 4 bases and at J to 4 bases, leaving 8 bases not matched to a gene. The germline gives CDR1 KGHDR, CDR2 SFDVKD. The CDR3 extends over 15 amino acids. CDR3 loop: CATSDPETGSTEAFF. CDR3 in DNA: TGTGCCACCAGTGACCCGGAGACAGGGTCCACTGAAGCTTTCTTT.

The rearrangement links TRBV12-3 or TRBV12-4 to TRBJ1-2, with D possibly being TRBD1 (6 bases). This CDR3 is built from 14 residues. V lost 3 bases, J lost 3 bases, and 11 bases lay in between. CDR3 bases: TGTGCCAGCAGTTTGGAGGGGGTGGACTATGGCTACACCTTC. Amino acid sequence: CASSLEGVDYGYTF.

The gene calls are TRBV6-2 or TRBV6-3 and TRBJ2-7; D gene unclear. From germline, CDR1 is MNHEY and CDR2 SVGEGT. This CDR3 contains 11 residues. Between the trimmed V and J ends, which lost 5 bases and 3 bases, there was a span of 5 bases. The CDR3 protein is CASSTYYEQYF. The CDR3 region has the DNA TGTGCCAGCAGTACCTACTACGAGCAGTACTTC.

This chain links TRBV28 with TRBJ2-7, with 8 nucleotides matching TRBD1. CDR3 length equals 13 residues. The ends lost 6 bases at V and 6 bases at J; junction bases unmatched: 7. The germline gives CDR1 MDHEN, CDR2 SYDVKM. CDR3 region: CASSLDRVGEQYF. The DNA of the CDR3 is TGTGCCAGCAGCTTGGACAGGGTAGGCGAGCAGTACTTC.

This rearrangement joins TRBV20-1 to TRBJ1-2; TRBD1 agrees at 9 bases. Per the germline V gene, CDR1 is DFQATT and CDR2 is SNEGSKA (reference sequence). This CDR3 spans 18 amino acids. J gave up 4 bases and V 3 bases, and 18 bases lay outside the gene matches. In nucleotides, the CDR3 is TGCAGTGCTAGTAATGGTAAACAGGGGGCCAGGAAAGGCTATGGCTACACCTTC. Its protein is CSASNGKQGARKGYGYTF.

This clonotype was seen a handful of times. The V gene is TRBV5-4, the J gene TRBJ2-7; D is possibly TRBD2 (6 bases). This CDR3 contains 12 residues. Germline lookup yields CDR1 SGHNT and CDR2 YYREEE (reference sequence). Trimming shortened V by 2 bases and J by 6 bases, and 9 bases separated the two germline ends. The CDR3 spells CASSFMGGEQYF. For the CDR3, the DNA is TGTGCCAGCAGCTTTATGGGGGGCGAGCAGTACTTC.

Only a few counts were recorded for this clonotype. The chain employs TRBV12-3 or TRBV12-4 and TRBJ1-2, with TRBD1 as a possible D gene (6 bases). Between the trimmed V and J ends, which lost 9 bases and 7 bases, there was a span of 15 bases. The CDR3 consists of 12 residues. The chain's CDR3 is CASTNGQSGYTF. CDR3 nucleotides: TGTGCCAGTACTAATGGACAGTCTGGCTACACCTTC.

The chain has TRBV19 and TRBJ1-5, with 12 nucleotides matching TRBD1. Germline V gene data show CDR1 as LNHDA and CDR2 as SQIVND (reference sequence). V dropped 8 bases and J dropped 2; count of bases not matched to a gene: 10. The CDR3 sequence is 17 residues long. The CDR3 spells CASGRDRGLLGNQPQHF. The CDR3 DNA follows: TGTGCCAGTGGCCGGGACAGGGGGCTTTTGGGCAATCAGCCCCAGCATTTT.

This sequence joins TRBV6-1 and TRBJ1-1, with D perhaps TRBD1 (6 bases). Per germline, CDR1 MNHNS and CDR2 SASEGT. CDR3 length: 13 residues. With 8 bases removed from V and 10 bases from J, the gap between germline ends came to 20 bases. The CDR3 is CASLRGATLGAFF. In DNA form, the CDR3 reads TGTGCCAGCTTAAGGGGGGCTACCCTTGGAGCTTTCTTT.

This clonotype was picked up a small number of times. The rearrangement uses TRBV7-9 and TRBJ1-1; the match to TRBD1 covers 8 bases. The CDR3 spans 16 residues. Per the germline V gene, CDR1 is SEHNR and CDR2 is FQNEAQ (reference sequence). Trimming at V came to 0 bases and at J to 4 bases, leaving 7 bases not matched to a gene. The CDR3, as DNA: TGTGCCAGCAGCTTAGCCTACAGGGGGGCGCGCACTGAAGCTTTCTTT. Residues: CASSLAYRGARTEAFF.

This clonotype has just a few counts. The J gene is TRBJ1-2, the V gene TRBV15; no reliable D call. CDR1 is LNHNV and CDR2 is YYDKDF in the germline V gene (reference sequence). The CDR3 has 14 residues. Trimming removed 2 bases at V and 1 base at J, with 8 bases between. This CDR3 is CATSRPGINYGYTF. CDR3 DNA sequence: TGTGCCACCAGCAGACCCGGGATTAACTATGGCTACACCTTC.

The chain combines TRBV20-1 with TRBJ2-1; D is ambiguous. Per germline, CDR1 DFQATT and CDR2 SNEGSKA (reference sequence). V gave up 0 bases and J gave up 5 bases, with 23 bases separating them. The CDR3 consists of 18 residues. This CDR3 is CSARDSLIRLGTDNEQFF. The CDR3 nucleotides are TGCAGTGCTAGAGATTCCCTAATCCGGCTAGGAACCGACAATGAGCAGTTCTTC.

In its sample, this clonotype was seen a few times. This chain uses TRBV24-1 with TRBJ2-3; 7 nucleotides line up with TRBD1. Germline V gene data show CDR1 as KGHDR and CDR2 as SFDVKD. V lost 3 bases and J lost 3; bases outside the gene matches: 8. This CDR3 has 16 residues. The CDR3 sequence is CATSDADRVRTDTQYF. The CDR3 DNA follows: TGTGCCACCAGTGATGCCGACAGGGTGAGGACAGATACGCAGTATTTT.